This TCR beta chain was observed in a study of T cells in localized non-small cell lung cancer. A remark on this clone: Its antigen is undetermined.

Study-wide points: Uninvolved neighboring lung showed the greatest T cell clonality, exceeding tumor.

Sequencing used immunoSEQ multiplex PCR; TCRdb keeps in-frame clones, though not all of them. The data contain about 770 clones, roughly 35% of them seen just once; the ten biggest clones take up about an eighth. CDR1 is LNHNV and CDR2 is YYDKDF in the germline V gene (reference sequence). V was clipped by 5 bases and J by 4 bases, with 12 bases between them. The CDR3 is made up of 14 amino acids. The chain links TRBV15 to TRBJ1-3; D is ambiguous. This sample comprised normal lung tissue next to the tumor, obtained before any cancer treatment. The origin of this receptor is a male donor aged 60 or over with stage II lung adenocarcinoma. The CDR3 coding sequence is TGTGCCACCAGCTCAACCCAGGTGGGAAACACCATATATTTT. Protein sequence: CATSSTQVGNTIYF. The whole variable domain, remainder taken from reference TRBV15 and TRBJ1-3, is DAMVIQNPRYQVTQFGKPVTLSCSQTLNHNVMYWYQQKSSQAPKLLFHYYDKDFNNEADTPDNFQSRRPNTSFCFLDIRSPGLGDTAMYLCATSSTQVGNTIYFGEGSWLTVV.